This T cell receptor beta chain was retrieved from a study of vaccination and CD4 T cells after COVID-19. The Oncomine TCR Beta short-read assay was what sequenced the DNA obtained from cultured CD4+ T cells. MiXCR, run by TCRdb on the PCR reads, gives a single entry per CDR3 protein. The sample yields 9,500 to 10,000 distinct CDR3 sequences, 40% to 60% seen once. In regard to this clonotype: As yet, its antigen is unknown.

From germline, CDR1 is MGHDK and CDR2 SYGVNS. V was shortened by 2 bases and J by 5 bases, with 6 bases between the two germline ends. The CDR3 totals 12 residues. The treatment here: approximately 10-day PBMC culture with coronavirus spike peptide pools or control peptides (ViraFEST assay). The V gene is TRBV25-1, the J gene TRBJ1-2; D is possibly TRBD1 (5 bases). The specimen was CD4+ T cells from blood, cultured in vitro. The source of this sequence is a human donor who had recovered from COVID-19. CDR3 sequence reads: CASSEGGYGYTF. The CDR3 region has the DNA TGTGCCAGCAGTGAAGGGGGGTATGGCTACACCTTC.